The 6 T cell receptor beta chains reported below all come from one sample, sequenced in a study of blood T cells in healthy people across ages. A second PCR of roughly 7 to 11 cycles used a sample-barcoded 5' primer and a J-beta primer mix. TCRdb re-derived calls from the 5' RACE reads in MiXCR, one entry per CDR3 protein. Of 1.5 million to 2 million distinct CDR3 sequences in the sample, 49% were seen once. What was sequenced was blood. The receptor source for this set is a woman in her forties in good health.

The CDR3 loop is CASSQDLAFYEQYF. The CDR3 coding sequence is TGCGCCAGCAGCCAAGATCTGGCTTTCTACGAGCAGTACTTC. The V and J genes are TRBV4-1 and TRBJ2-7, with no clear D. The CDR3 runs to 14 residues. Trimming removed 0 bases from V and 3 bases from J, with 9 bases in between. The germline V gene encodes CDR1 MGHRA and CDR2 YSYEKL.

In this sample, this clonotype turned up a few times. The J gene is TRBJ1-2, the V gene TRBV2; 11 nucleotides line up with TRBD1. The CDR3 is 14 residues long. Germline CDR1 and CDR2: SNHLY and FYNNEI. With V trimmed by 4 bases and J by 3 bases, 1 base remained unmatched. This chain's CDR3 is CASSGGQGDYGYTF. CDR3 DNA sequence: TGTGCCAGCAGTGGGGGACAGGGGGACTATGGCTACACCTTC. Full variable domain (rest looked up from reference TRBV2 and TRBJ1-2): EPEVTQTPSHQVTQMGQEVILRCVPISNHLYFYWYRQILGQKVEFLVSFYNNEISEKSEIFDDQFSVERPDGSNFTLKIRSTKLEDSAMYFCASSGGQGDYGYTFGSGTRLTVV.

J is TRBJ2-1 and V is TRBV27, with 10 bases aligning to TRBD2. Unmatched junction bases numbered 9, after V lost 6 bases and J lost 4 bases. Germline-derived CDR1 and CDR2 are MNHEY and SMNVEV (reference sequence). The CDR3 sequence is 16 residues long. The CDR3 region has the DNA TGTGCCAGCAGAGACGCAGCGGGGGGGAAATACAATGAGCAGTTCTTC. This sequence encodes CASRDAAGGKYNEQFF.

The CDR3 sequence is CASSAPGQGSTDTQYF. The DNA for the CDR3 is TGTGCCAGCAGCGCCCCCGGGCAGGGTAGCACAGATACGCAGTATTTT. The chain combines TRBV9 with TRBJ2-3, with a tentative D call TRBD1 (5 bases). There are 16 residues in the CDR3. V lost 3 bases to trimming and J lost 0 bases, with 14 bases between them. Germline values: CDR1 SGDLS, CDR2 YYNGEE.

The chain carries TRBV13 and TRBJ2-4; 7 positions agree with TRBD1. The germline CDR1 and CDR2 sequences are PRHDT and FYEKMQ (reference sequence). This CDR3 is built from 16 residues. The junction had 7 bases not matched to a gene; V was cut back by 4 bases and J by 1 base. The CDR3 spells CASSSGGQAAKNIQYF. CDR3 nucleotides: TGTGCCAGCAGCTCCGGAGGACAGGCCGCCAAAAACATTCAGTACTTC.

This clonotype was counted only a few times. For the CDR3, the DNA is TGTGCCAGCAGCACCGGACAGCCCGGGGCCAACGTCCTGACTTTC. Its translation: CASSTGQPGANVLTF. This chain joins TRBV7-2 and TRBJ2-6; TRBD1 might be the D (6 bases). The CDR3 length is 15 residues. Germline V gene lookup returns CDR1 SGHTA and CDR2 FQGNSA. The germline V and J ends were trimmed by 5 bases and 4 bases, with 12 bases remaining between them.